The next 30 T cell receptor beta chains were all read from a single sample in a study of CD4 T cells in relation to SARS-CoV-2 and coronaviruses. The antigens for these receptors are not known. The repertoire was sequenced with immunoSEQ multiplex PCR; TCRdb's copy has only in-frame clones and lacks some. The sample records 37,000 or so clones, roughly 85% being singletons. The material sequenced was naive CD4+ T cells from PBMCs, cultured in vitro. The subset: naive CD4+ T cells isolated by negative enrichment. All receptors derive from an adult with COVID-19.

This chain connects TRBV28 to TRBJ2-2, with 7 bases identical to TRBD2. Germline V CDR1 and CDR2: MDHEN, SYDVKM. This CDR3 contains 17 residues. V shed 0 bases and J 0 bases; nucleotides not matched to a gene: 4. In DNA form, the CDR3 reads TGTGCCAGCAGTTTATGGGCTAGCGGAGCGAACACCGGGGAGCTGTTTTTT. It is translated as CASSLWASGANTGELFF. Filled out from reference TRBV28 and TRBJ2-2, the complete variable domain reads DVKVTQSSRYLVKRTGEKVFLECVQDMDHENMFWYRQDPGLGLRLIYFSYDVKMKEKGDIPEGYSVSREKKERFSLILESASTNQTSMYLCASSLWASGANTGELFFGEGSRLTVL.

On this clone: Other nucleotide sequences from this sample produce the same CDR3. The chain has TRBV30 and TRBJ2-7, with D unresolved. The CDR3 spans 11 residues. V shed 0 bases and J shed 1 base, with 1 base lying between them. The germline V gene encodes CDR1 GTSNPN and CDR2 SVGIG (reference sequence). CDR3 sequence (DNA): TGTGCCTGGAGTGTATCCTACGAGCAGTACTTC. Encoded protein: CAWSVSYEQYF.

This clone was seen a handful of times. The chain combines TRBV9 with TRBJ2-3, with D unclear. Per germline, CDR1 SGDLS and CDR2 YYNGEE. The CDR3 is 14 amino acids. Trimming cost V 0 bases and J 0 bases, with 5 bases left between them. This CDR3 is CASSVDTSTDTQYF. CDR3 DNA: TGTGCCAGCAGCGTAGATACTAGCACAGATACGCAGTATTTT.

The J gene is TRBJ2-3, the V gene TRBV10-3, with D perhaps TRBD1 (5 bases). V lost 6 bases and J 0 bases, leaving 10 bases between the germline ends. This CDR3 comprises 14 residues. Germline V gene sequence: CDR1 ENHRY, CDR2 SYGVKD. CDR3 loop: CAIRRQSSTDTQYF. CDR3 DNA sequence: TGTGCCATCAGACGACAGTCTAGCACAGATACGCAGTATTTT.

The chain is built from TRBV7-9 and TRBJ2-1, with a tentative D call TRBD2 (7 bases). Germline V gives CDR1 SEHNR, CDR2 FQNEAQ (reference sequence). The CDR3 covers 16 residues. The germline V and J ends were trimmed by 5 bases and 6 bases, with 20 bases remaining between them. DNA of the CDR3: TGTGCCAGCAGCCCAGGGCGGGGGCTGAGGGCCAATGAGCAGTTCTTC. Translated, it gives CASSPGRGLRANEQFF.

CDR3 protein: CASSQDPFEGRGDPMNTEAFF. In nucleotides, the CDR3 is TGCGCCAGCAGCCAAGATCCGTTTGAAGGTCGAGGGGACCCAATGAACACTGAAGCTTTCTTT. The V and J genes are TRBV4-1 and TRBJ1-1; TRBD1 might be the D (5 bases). V lost 0 bases, J lost 0 bases, and 26 bases lay in between. The CDR3 is 21 amino acids. From germline, CDR1 is MGHRA and CDR2 YSYEKL.

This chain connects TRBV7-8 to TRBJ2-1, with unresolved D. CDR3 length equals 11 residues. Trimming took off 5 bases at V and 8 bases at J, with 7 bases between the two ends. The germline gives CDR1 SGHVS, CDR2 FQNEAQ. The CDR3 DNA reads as TGTGCCAGCAGCCAACACGATGAGCAGTTCTTC. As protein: CASSQHDEQFF.

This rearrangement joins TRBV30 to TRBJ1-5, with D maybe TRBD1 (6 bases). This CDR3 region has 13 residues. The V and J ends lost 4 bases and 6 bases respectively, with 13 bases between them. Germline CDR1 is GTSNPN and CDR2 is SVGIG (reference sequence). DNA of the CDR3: TGTGCCTGGATGCGGGGGCGCGGTCAGCCCCAGCATTTT. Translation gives CAWMRGRGQPQHF.

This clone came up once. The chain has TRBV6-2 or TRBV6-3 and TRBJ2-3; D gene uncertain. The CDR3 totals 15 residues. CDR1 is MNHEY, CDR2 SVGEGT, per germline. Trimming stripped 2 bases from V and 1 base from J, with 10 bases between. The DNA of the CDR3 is TGTGCCAGCAGTTACGAATCGGGCCGCACAGATACGCAGTATTTT. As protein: CASSYESGRTDTQYF.

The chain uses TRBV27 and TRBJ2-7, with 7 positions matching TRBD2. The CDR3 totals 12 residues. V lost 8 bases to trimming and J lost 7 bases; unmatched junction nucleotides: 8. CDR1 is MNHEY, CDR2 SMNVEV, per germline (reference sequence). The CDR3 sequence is CASAPREDEQYF. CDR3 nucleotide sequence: TGTGCCAGCGCCCCTCGGGAGGATGAGCAGTACTTC.

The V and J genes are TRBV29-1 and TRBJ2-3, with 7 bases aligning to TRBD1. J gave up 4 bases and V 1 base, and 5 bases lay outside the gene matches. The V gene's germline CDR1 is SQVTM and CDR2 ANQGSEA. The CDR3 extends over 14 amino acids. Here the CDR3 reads CSVEGDRDPDTQYF. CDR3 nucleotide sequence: TGCAGCGTTGAAGGCGACAGGGACCCAGATACGCAGTATTTT.

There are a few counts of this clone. The CDR3 is CATSDRAREDQYF. CDR3 DNA sequence: TGTGCCACCAGTGATCGCGCAAGAGAGGACCAGTATTTT. The V call is TRBV24-1, the J call TRBJ2-3; D gene uncertain. CDR3 size: 13 residues. Germline values: CDR1 KGHDR, CDR2 SFDVKD. V gave up 3 bases and J gave up 12 bases, with 15 bases separating them.

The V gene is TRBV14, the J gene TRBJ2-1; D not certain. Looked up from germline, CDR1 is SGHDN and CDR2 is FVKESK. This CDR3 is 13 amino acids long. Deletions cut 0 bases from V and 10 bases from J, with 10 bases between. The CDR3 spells CASSQDWKREQFF. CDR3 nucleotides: TGTGCCAGCAGCCAAGATTGGAAGCGAGAGCAGTTCTTC.

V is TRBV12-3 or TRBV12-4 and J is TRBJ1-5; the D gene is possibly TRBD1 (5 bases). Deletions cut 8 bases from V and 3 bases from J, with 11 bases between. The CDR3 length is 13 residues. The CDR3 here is CASGAGHNQPQHF. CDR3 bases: TGTGCCAGCGGGGCAGGCCACAATCAGCCCCAGCATTTT.

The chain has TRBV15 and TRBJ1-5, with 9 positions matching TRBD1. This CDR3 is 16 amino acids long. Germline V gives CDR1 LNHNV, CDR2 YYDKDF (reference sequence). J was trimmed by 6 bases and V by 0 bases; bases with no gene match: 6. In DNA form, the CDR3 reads TGTGCCACCAGCAGAGAAAGGACAGGGGTGGTTCAGCCCCAGCATTTT. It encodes CATSRERTGVVQPQHF.

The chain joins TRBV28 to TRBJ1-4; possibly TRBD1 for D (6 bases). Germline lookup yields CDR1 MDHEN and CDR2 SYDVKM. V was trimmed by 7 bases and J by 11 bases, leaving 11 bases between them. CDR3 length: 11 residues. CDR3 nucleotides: TGTGCCAGCATTGGGGGCAGGAAACTGTTTTTT. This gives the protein CASIGGRKLFF. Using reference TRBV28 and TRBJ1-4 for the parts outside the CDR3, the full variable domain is DVKVTQSSRYLVKRTGEKVFLECVQDMDHENMFWYRQDPGLGLRLIYFSYDVKMKEKGDIPEGYSVSREKKERFSLILESASTNQTSMYLCASIGGRKLFFGSGTQLSVL.

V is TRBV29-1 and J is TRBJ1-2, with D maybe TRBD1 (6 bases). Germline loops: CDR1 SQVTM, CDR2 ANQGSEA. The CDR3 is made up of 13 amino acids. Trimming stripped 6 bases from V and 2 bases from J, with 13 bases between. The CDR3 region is CSVAMGQNYGYTF. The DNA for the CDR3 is TGCAGCGTGGCCATGGGACAAAACTATGGCTACACCTTC.

The CDR3 DNA sequence: TGTGCCAGCAAAGCTGACATTAACACTGAAGCTTTCTTT. It codes for CASKADINTEAFF. This chain connects TRBV2 to TRBJ1-1, with unresolved D. Trimming left V 7 bases short and J 2 bases short, with 11 bases between. The germline gives CDR1 SNHLY, CDR2 FYNNEI. This CDR3 has 13 residues.

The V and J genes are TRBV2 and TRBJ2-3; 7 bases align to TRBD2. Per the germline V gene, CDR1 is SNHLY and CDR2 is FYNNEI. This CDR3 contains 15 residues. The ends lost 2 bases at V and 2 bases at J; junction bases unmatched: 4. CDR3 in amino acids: CASSERLADTDTQYF. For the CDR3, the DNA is TGTGCCAGCAGTGAACGGCTAGCGGACACAGATACGCAGTATTTT. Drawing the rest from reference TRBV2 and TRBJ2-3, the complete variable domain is EPEVTQTPSHQVTQMGQEVILRCVPISNHLYFYWYRQILGQKVEFLVSFYNNEISEKSEIFDDQFSVERPDGSNFTLKIRSTKLEDSAMYFCASSERLADTDTQYFGPGTRLTVL.

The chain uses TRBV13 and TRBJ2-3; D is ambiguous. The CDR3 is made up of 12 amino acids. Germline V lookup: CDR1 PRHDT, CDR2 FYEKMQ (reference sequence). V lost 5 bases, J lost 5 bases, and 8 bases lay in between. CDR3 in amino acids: CASSPGGDTQYF. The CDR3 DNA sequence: TGTGCCAGCAGCCCCGGCGGAGATACGCAGTATTTT.

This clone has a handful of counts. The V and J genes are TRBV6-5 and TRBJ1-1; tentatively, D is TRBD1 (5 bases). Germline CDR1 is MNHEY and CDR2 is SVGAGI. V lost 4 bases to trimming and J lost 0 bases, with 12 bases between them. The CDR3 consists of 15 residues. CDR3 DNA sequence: TGTGCCAGCAGTTCCCCGGGACTGATGAACACTGAAGCTTTCTTT. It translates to CASSSPGLMNTEAFF.

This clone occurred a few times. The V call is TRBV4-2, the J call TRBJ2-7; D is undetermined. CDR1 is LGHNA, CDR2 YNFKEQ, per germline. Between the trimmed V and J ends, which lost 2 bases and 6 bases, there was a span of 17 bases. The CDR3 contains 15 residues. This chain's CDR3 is CASSQRISEGSEQYF. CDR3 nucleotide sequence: TGTGCCAGCAGCCAAAGGATTTCCGAAGGGTCCGAGCAGTACTTC.

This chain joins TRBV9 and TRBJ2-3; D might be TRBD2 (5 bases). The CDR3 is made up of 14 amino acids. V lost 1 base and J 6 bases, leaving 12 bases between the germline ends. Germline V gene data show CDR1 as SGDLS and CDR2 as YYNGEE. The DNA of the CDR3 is TGTGCCAGCAGCGTAAGAGGGAGCGTGGATACGCAGTATTTT. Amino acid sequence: CASSVRGSVDTQYF.

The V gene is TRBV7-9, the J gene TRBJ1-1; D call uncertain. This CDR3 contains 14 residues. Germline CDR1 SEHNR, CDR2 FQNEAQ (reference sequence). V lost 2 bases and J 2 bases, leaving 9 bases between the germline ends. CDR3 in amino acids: CASSLPATNTEAFF. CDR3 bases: TGTGCCAGCAGCTTACCCGCAACTAACACTGAAGCTTTCTTT.

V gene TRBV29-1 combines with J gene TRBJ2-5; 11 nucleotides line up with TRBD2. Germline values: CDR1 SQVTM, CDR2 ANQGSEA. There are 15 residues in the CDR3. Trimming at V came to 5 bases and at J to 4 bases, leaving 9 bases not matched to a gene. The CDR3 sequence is CSVSQTSGSTETQYF. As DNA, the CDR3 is TGCAGCGTTTCCCAAACTAGCGGGAGTACAGAGACCCAGTACTTC. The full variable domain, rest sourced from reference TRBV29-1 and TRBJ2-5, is SAVISQKPSRDICQRGTSLTIQCQVDSQVTMMFWYRQQPGQSLTLIATANQGSEATYESGFVIDKFPISRPNLTFSTLTVSNMSPEDSSIYLCSVSQTSGSTETQYFGPGTRLLVL.

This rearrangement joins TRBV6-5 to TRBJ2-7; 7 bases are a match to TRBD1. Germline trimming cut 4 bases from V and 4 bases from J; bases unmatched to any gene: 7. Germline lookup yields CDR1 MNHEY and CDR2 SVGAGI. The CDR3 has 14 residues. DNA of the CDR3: TGTGCCAGCAGTTCATGGGGACAGAGTTACGAGCAGTACTTC. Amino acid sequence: CASSSWGQSYEQYF.

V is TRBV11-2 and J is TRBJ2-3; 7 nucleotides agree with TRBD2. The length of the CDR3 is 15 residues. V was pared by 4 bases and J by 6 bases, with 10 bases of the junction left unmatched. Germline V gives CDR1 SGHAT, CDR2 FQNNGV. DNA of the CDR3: TGTGCCAGCAGCTCTCCCGCGACTAGCCCGGATACGCAGTATTTT. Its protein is CASSSPATSPDTQYF.

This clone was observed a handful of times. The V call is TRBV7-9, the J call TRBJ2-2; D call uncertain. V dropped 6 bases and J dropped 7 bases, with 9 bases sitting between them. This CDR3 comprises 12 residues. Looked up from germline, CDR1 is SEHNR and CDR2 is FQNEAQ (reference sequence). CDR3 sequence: CASSRQDGELFF. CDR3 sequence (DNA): TGTGCCAGCAGTAGACAAGACGGGGAGCTGTTTTTT.

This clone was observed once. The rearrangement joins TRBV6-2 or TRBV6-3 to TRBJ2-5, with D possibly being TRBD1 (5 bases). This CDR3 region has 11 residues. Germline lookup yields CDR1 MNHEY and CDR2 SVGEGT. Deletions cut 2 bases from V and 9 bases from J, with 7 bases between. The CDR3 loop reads CASSYGRAQYF. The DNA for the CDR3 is TGTGCCAGCAGTTACGGCAGGGCCCAGTACTTC.

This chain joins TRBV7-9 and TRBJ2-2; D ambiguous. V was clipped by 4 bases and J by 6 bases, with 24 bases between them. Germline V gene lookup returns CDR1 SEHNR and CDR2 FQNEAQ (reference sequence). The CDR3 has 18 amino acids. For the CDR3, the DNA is TGTGCCAGCAGCTCCCCCGGACCGACGCGTTCCACGCCCGGGGAGCTGTTTTTT. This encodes CASSSPGPTRSTPGELFF.